This TCR beta chain was found in a study of T-cell reconstitution after alpha-beta-depleted transplantation in children. Trimming stripped 7 bases from V and 0 bases from J, with 13 bases between. CDR3 length: 16 amino acids. Preparation of the TCRbeta library involved a method that used unique molecular identifiers. TCRdb re-called the PCR reads through MiXCR, storing one row per CDR3 protein. The table records some 200,000 distinct CDR3 sequences, 6.6% of them present only once. This clonotype has only a few counts. This receptor was identified in a boy aged 2 to 10 with acute lymphoblastic leukemia, due to receive a stem cell transplant. The sequencing here drew on PBMCs, taken before TCRalphabeta/CD19-depleted stem cell transplant. The rearrangement uses TRBV12-3 or TRBV12-4 and TRBJ2-6, with D perhaps TRBD2 (5 bases). The CDR3 sequence: CASNSGSISGANVLTF. The CDR3 DNA follows: TGTGCCAGCAATTCGGGGAGCATCTCTGGGGCCAACGTCCTGACTTTC.